The 21 T cell receptor delta chains below come from one sample, sequenced in a study of gamma-delta chains in newborns, infants, children. TCRdb reran clone calling via CATT on the reads. The sample shows about 4,900 delta-chain clones, about 4% of them seen only once. The sequenced sample was blood. These receptors were taken from a child who was a newborn, infant or young child, either healthy, febrile or measles-vaccinated (not recorded which).

This clone turned up a few times. This sequence may be a read error, since a much larger clone differs from it by one base. The rearrangement links TRDV1 to TRDJ1; TRDD3 is a possible D gene (6 bases). CDR1 and CDR2 from the germline V gene are TSWWSYY and QGS. The ends were cut back, 5 bases at V and 2 bases at J, with 36 bases in the middle. The CDR3 has 22 residues. The CDR3 DNA reads as TGTGCTCTTGGGTTCCCTTATTCTTCGTCTGGGGTGCCGAATCAAGGAACCGATAAACTCATCTTT. Translation gives CALGFPYSSSGVPNQGTDKLIF.

A word on this clone: The TCRdb record carries a much larger clone's protein, which differs from this DNA's translation at residue 9; a read error is the likely cause, and the protein listed here is the DNA translation. This chain links TRDV1 with TRDJ1; D may be TRDD3 (5 bases). V was cut by 1 base and J by 1 base, with 25 bases left in between. The CDR3 contains 20 residues. Germline CDR1 reads TSWWSYY; CDR2 reads QGS. Written as DNA, the CDR3 is TGTGCTCTTGGGGAACCCCCAAGAGCGGATCCGTGGGATTGCACCGATAAACTCATCTTT. Encoded protein: CALGEPPRADPWDCTDKLIF.

This clone was counted between two and nine times. TCRdb's protein for this DNA is that of a much larger clone and differs from the translation at residue 12, likely a read error; the protein shown is the DNA translation. V and J are TRDV1 and TRDJ1; 9 bases line up with TRDD3. CDR3 size: 20 residues. Germline CDR1 and CDR2: TSWWSYY and QGS. V gave up 0 bases and J gave up 0 bases; unmatched junction bases: 14. The CDR3 here is CALGELYWGTPSRYTDKLIF. The CDR3 nucleotides read TGTGCTCTTGGGGAACTCTACTGGGGGACTCCGAGTCGGTACACCGATAAACTCATCTTT.

This clone was counted only a few times. It differs at one base from a far larger clone, so likely a read error. Additional DNA sequences in this sample encode the identical CDR3. The V call is TRDV1, the J call TRDJ1; D is perhaps TRDD3 (6 bases). The V gene's germline CDR1 is TSWWSYY and CDR2 QGS. The CDR3 spans 18 residues. Trimming shortened V by 0 bases and J by 4 bases, and 21 bases separated the two germline ends. The CDR3 sequence is CALGELPGGYRVDDKLIF. CDR3 DNA sequence: TGTGCTCTTGGGGAACTTCCTGGTGGATACAGGGTGGACGATAAACTCATCTTT.

This clone was found a few times. A read error likely explains why the TCRdb protein, taken from a much larger clone, differs from this DNA's translation at residue 13; the protein shown is translated from the DNA. V is TRDV1 and J is TRDJ1; 10 positions match TRDD3. The CDR3 contains 15 residues. CDR1 is TSWWSYY, CDR2 QGS, per germline. CDR3 protein: CALGEAWGIPHKPIF. The DNA for the CDR3 is TGTGCTCTTGGGGAAGCTTGGGGGATACCCCATAAACCCATCTTT.

This clone was seen only a few times. At residue 4, TCRdb's protein disagrees with the DNA translation; the protein shown here derives from the DNA. J is TRDJ3 and V is TRDV2, with TRDD3 identical over 11 bases. The CDR3 length is 18 residues. J lost 5 bases, V lost 5 bases, and 10 bases had no gene match. CDR1 and CDR2 (germline): GEAIGNYY, EKD. DNA of the CDR3: TGTGCCTGTGGCACGGCTGGGGGATACAGCCGGGACACCCGACAGATGTTTTTC. Its translation: CACGTAGGYSRDTRQMFF.

This clone has only a few counts. A much larger clone differs from this one at a single base, so this may be a read error. This sample includes further DNA sequences coding for the same CDR3. The chain couples TRDV1 to TRDJ1; D possibly matches TRDD2 or TRDD3 (8 bases each). Germline CDR1 reads TSWWSYY; CDR2 reads QGS. The CDR3 is 19 amino acids. The CDR3 loop is CALGFLRVFYWGPTDKLIF. Written as DNA, the CDR3 is TGCGCTCTGGGCTTCCTACGAGTGTTTTACTGGGGGCCCACCGATAAACTCATCTTT.

About this clone: TCRdb lists the protein of a much larger clone for this DNA, which differs at residue 18, so this is likely a read error; the protein given here is translated from the DNA itself. The chain couples TRAV29/DV5 to TRDJ1; 12 bases line up with TRDD3. The CDR3 totals 20 residues. Germline CDR1 reads NSMFDY; CDR2 reads ISSIKDK. The chain's CDR3 is CAASLRPSQRTGGYTDKPIF. DNA of the CDR3: TGTGCAGCAAGCCTACGGCCTTCCCAACGTACTGGGGGATACACCGATAAACCCATCTTT.

In this sample, this clone turned up a few times. A read error may explain this, as a much larger clone is one base away. This CDR3 is also generated by other DNA sequences in the sample. This chain uses TRDV1 with TRDJ3; TRDD3 matches 8 bases. Germline assignment: CDR1 TSWWSYY and CDR2 QGS. V lost 0 bases and J lost 0; bases outside the gene matches: 16. The CDR3 extends over 23 amino acids. CDR3 nucleotides: TGTGCTCTTGGGGAACTCATCCTCTCTACTGGGGGCCTTAGCTCCTGGGACACCCGACAGATGTTTTTC. This translates into CALGELILSTGGLSSWDTRQMFF.

Concerning this clone: The protein recorded in TCRdb matches a much larger clone and deviates from this DNA's translation at residue 10, suggesting a read error; the protein here is obtained by translating the DNA. The chain uses TRDV2 and TRDJ2; tentatively, D is TRDD3 (5 bases). Between the trimmed V and J ends, which lost 0 bases and 7 bases, there was a span of 14 bases. Germline V gene data show CDR1 as GEAIGNYY and CDR2 as EKD. The CDR3 totals 15 residues. The CDR3 reads CACDTGGKGVAQLFF. CDR3 DNA: TGTGCCTGTGACACCGGAGGGAAGGGGGTAGCACAACTCTTCTTT.

Comment on this clone: It is likely a read error: a sequence one base away is far more abundant. The chain recombines TRDV2 with TRDJ1, with D possibly TRDD3 on 6 matching bases. Germline loops: CDR1 GEAIGNYY, CDR2 EKD. With 3 bases removed from V and 8 bases from J, the gap between germline ends came to 18 bases. CDR3 size: 14 residues. In DNA, the CDR3 is TGTGCCTGTGACTTACCGGGGGACAAGGGGAAACTCATCTTT. It specifies CACDLPGDKGKLIF.

This clone was observed a few times. One end of the junction does not line up with germline, which may come from a read error. Other DNA sequences from this sample encode an identical CDR3 as well. The J gene is TRDJ1, the V gene TRAV29/DV5, with D perhaps TRDD3 (7 bases). This CDR3 is 24 amino acids long. Germline lookup yields CDR1 NSMFDY and CDR2 ISSIKDK. CDR3 sequence reads: CAARVPQGVLLRGYAPLFTDKLIF. DNA of the CDR3: TGTGCAGCGAGGGTTCCTCAGGGGGTCCTCCTACGTGGATACGCCCCACTATTCACCGATAAGCTCATCTTT.

This clone was counted between two and nine times. A far larger clone is a single base away, which makes a read error likely. At the DNA level, this CDR3 is encoded by other sequences in the same sample as well. This chain connects TRDV1 to TRDJ2, with TRDD2 matching 7 bases. The CDR3 has 16 residues. V shed 1 base and J 8 bases; nucleotides not matched to a gene: 10. From germline, CDR1 is TSWWSYY and CDR2 QGS. The CDR3 sequence is CALGERFLRGTAQLFF. CDR3 DNA sequence: TGTGCTCTTGGGGAACGCTTCCTAAGGGGAACGGCACAACTCTTCTTT.

This clone was seen a few times. It differs at one base from a far larger clone, so likely a read error. Other DNA variants within this sample encode the same CDR3. The chain couples TRAV29/DV5 to TRDJ2, with TRDD3 matching over 7 bases. This CDR3 region has 15 residues. CDR1 is NSMFDY, CDR2 ISSIKDK, per germline. The CDR3 bases are TGCGCAGCATCAATATTGGGGGAGCTGACAGCACAACTCTTCTTT. It yields the protein CAASILGELTAQLFF.

With regard to this clone: Possible read error: a much larger clone is one base away. This sequence joins TRDV2 and TRDJ3, with D possibly being TRDD3 (6 bases). Germline V CDR1 and CDR2: GEAIGNYY, EKD. CDR3 length equals 22 residues. As DNA, the CDR3 is TGTGCCTGTGGCACCGGGTCGCACGGGGGGAGACTTTACTCCTGGGACACCCGACAGATGTTTTTC. Protein product: CACGTGSHGGRLYSWDTRQMFF.

On this clone: A much more abundant neighbour one base away suggests this may be a read error. This same CDR3 is encoded by further DNA sequences in the sample. This sequence joins TRDV1 and TRDJ1; TRDD3 agrees at 9 bases. Per the germline V gene, CDR1 is TSWWSYY and CDR2 is QGS. This CDR3 has 20 amino acids. For the CDR3, the DNA is TGTGCTCTTGGGGAACGTTGGAGTACTGGGGGAAACTATTACACCGATAAACTCATCTTC. Amino acid sequence: CALGERWSTGGNYYTDKLIF.

A remark on this clone: At residue 17, the TCRdb protein and translated DNA are inconsistent; the protein given comes from the DNA. V and J are TRDV1 and TRDJ1; 10 nucleotides align to TRDD3. The germline CDR1 and CDR2 sequences are TSWWSYY and QGS. The CDR3 runs to 19 residues. The chain's CDR3 is CALGEIRMGDTKYTDKFIF. Here the CDR3 DNA reads TGTGCTCTTGGGGAAATCCGAATGGGGGATACAAAGTACACCGATAAATTCATCTTT.

Turning to this clone: The translation of this DNA and the TCRdb protein of a much larger clone differ at residue 3, probably owing to a read error; the protein shown here is translated from the DNA. This chain joins TRDV3 and TRDJ2; TRDD3 matches at 12 bases. This CDR3 spans 16 amino acids. Germline trimming cut 4 bases from V and 2 bases from J; bases unmatched to any gene: 8. Germline V gene lookup returns CDR1 TVYSNPD and CDR2 GDNSRS (reference sequence). The CDR3 protein is CASTAGGYGLTAQLFF. The CDR3 DNA reads as TGTGCCTCTACCGCTGGGGGATACGGATTGACAGCACAACTCTTCTTT.

This clone showed up just a few times. TCRdb lists the protein of a much larger clone for this DNA, which differs at residue 4, so this is likely a read error; the protein given here is translated from the DNA itself. The chain has TRDV2 and TRDJ1; 8 bases fit TRDD3. The trim removed 5 bases at V and 2 bases at J, leaving 3 bases unmatched. This CDR3 region has 13 residues. CDR1 is GEAIGNYY, CDR2 EKD, per germline. The CDR3, as DNA: TGTGCCTGTGTGTACTGGGGGACCGATAAACTCATCTTT. Protein sequence: CACVYWGTDKLIF.

Of note for this clone: A clone one base away is much larger, so this may be a read error. The chain couples TRDV1 to TRDJ1, with 9 bases aligning to TRDD3. The CDR3 runs 21 residues. The germline gives CDR1 TSWWSYY, CDR2 QGS. Germline trimming cut 3 bases from V and 4 bases from J; bases unmatched to any gene: 24. The CDR3 DNA reads as TGTGCTCTTGGGGATCACGCCTTCACTTCTCCCGTACTGGGGGAGCGCGATAAACTCATCTTT. This translates into CALGDHAFTSPVLGERDKLIF.

This clone was recorded a few times. This may arise from a read error, as a much more abundant clone is one base away. This sample includes further DNA sequences coding for the same CDR3. CDR3 sequence: CAARTFRSDKLIF. CDR3 bases: TGTGCAGCAAGGACCTTCCGAAGCGATAAACTAATCTTT. The rearrangement links TRAV29/DV5 to TRDJ1; a possible D gene is TRDD2 (6 bases). The CDR3 totals 13 residues. Germline CDR1 is NSMFDY and CDR2 is ISSIKDK.